The rows below give T cell receptor beta chains drawn from one sample of a study of T cells after yellow fever vaccination. TCRdb re-derived calls from the 5' RACE reads in MiXCR, one entry per CDR3 protein. This table holds hundreds of thousands of distinct CDR3 sequences, around 12% found once. The source was PBMCs, collected on the day of the yellow fever booster vaccination. These TCRs come from a man aged 25-40 years who received the YFV17D yellow fever vaccine. CDR3s include the opening cysteine and the closing phenylalanine or tryptophan. The D gene is left open where the match is weak. The size entry is marked missing in some rows and otherwise reads once, few, many or a size class.

>TRBV3-1|-|few|TRBJ2-3
CASSLLGIPDTQYF
TGTGCCAGCAGCCTCCTAGGGATCCCAGATACGCAGTATTTT
>TRBV6-1|-|few|TRBJ2-7
CAAGIGTNAYEQYF
TGTGCCGCCGGGATCGGGACCAATGCCTACGAGCAGTACTTC
>TRBV10-3|-|few|TRBJ2-5
CAISEEALRTQYF
TGTGCCATCAGTGAAGAAGCTTTGCGGACCCAGTACTTC
>TRBV29-1|-|-|TRBJ2-3
CSVDFRGVADTQYF
TGCAGCGTTGATTTCAGGGGGGTTGCAGATACGCAGTATTTT
>TRBV20-1|TRBD2|-|TRBJ2-3
CSASAVAGGTDTQYF
TGCAGTGCTAGTGCGGTAGCGGGAGGCACAGATACGCAGTATTTT
>TRBV6-5|-|many|TRBJ2-2
CASSYWSGELFF
TGTGCCAGCAGTTACTGGTCCGGGGAGCTGTTTTTT
>TRBV5-1|-|-|TRBJ2-1
CASSLDTAWDEQFF
TGCGCCAGCAGCTTGGACACAGCTTGGGATGAGCAGTTCTTC
>TRBV2|-|-|TRBJ2-3
CASTVILVTDTQYF
TGTGCCAGCACCGTAATACTCGTCACAGATACGCAGTATTTT
>TRBV6-1|-|few|TRBJ2-1
CASTPSDGGVFNEQFF
TGTGCCAGCACCCCGTCGGACGGCGGAGTTTTCAATGAGCAGTTCTTC
>TRBV4-3|-|many|TRBJ2-6
CASSRDGDSGANVLTF
TGCGCCAGCTCCCGGGACGGAGACTCTGGGGCCAACGTCCTGACTTTC
>TRBV12-3/TRBV12-4|-|many|TRBJ1-1
CASSPQKKAFF
TGTGCCAGCAGCCCACAAAAAAAAGCTTTCTTT
>TRBV29-1|-|-|TRBJ2-3
CSVRAGSTEDTQYF
TGCAGCGTCAGGGCGGGGTCTACGGAAGATACGCAGTATTTT
>TRBV25-1|TRBD1|many|TRBJ2-1
CASSETGQGAFYNEQFF
TGTGCCAGCAGTGAAACGGGACAGGGGGCCTTCTACAATGAGCAGTTCTTC
>TRBV12-3/TRBV12-4|-|many|TRBJ2-3
CASSFRGSTDTQYF
TGTGCCAGCAGTTTCAGGGGAAGCACAGATACGCAGTATTTT
>TRBV2|-|-|TRBJ2-7
CASSGQGSEQYF
TGTGCCAGCAGTGGGCAGGGGAGCGAGCAGTACTTC
>TRBV20-1|-|-|TRBJ1-2
CSARGAGVYGYTF
TGCAGTGCCCGGGGGGCAGGGGTCTATGGCTACACCTTC
>TRBV6-5|TRBD2|-|TRBJ2-7
CASSYSRLAGVQSLYF
TGTGCCAGCAGTTACTCCCGACTAGCGGGAGTCCAGTCGCTGTACTTC
>TRBV29-1|-|-|TRBJ2-7
CSVQMQYSAYEQYF
TGCAGCGTCCAAATGCAGTATTCGGCTTACGAGCAGTACTTC
>TRBV5-1|TRBD2|many|TRBJ2-1
CASSFSGSSYNEQFF
TGTGCCAGCAGCTTTAGCGGGAGCTCCTACAATGAGCAGTTCTTC
>TRBV3-1|-|few|TRBJ1-1
CASSQDLGLNTEAFF
TGTGCCAGCAGCCAAGACCTGGGGCTGAACACTGAAGCTTTCTTT
>TRBV18|-|-|TRBJ2-4
CASSPGAGWAKNIQYF
TGTGCCAGCTCACCCGGCGCGGGTTGGGCCAAAAACATTCAGTACTTC
>TRBV18|-|-|TRBJ1-3
CASRGSSGNTIYF
TGTGCCAGCCGGGGCAGCTCTGGAAACACCATATATTTT
>TRBV4-2|-|-|TRBJ1-2
CASSQVADYGYTF
TGTGCCAGCAGCCAAGTGGCCGACTATGGCTACACCTTC
>TRBV3-1|-|-|TRBJ2-7
CASSYTYEGEQYF
TGTGCCAGCAGCTACACCTACGAGGGCGAGCAGTACTTC
>TRBV29-1|-|few|TRBJ2-3
CSVVVADGTDTQYF
TGCAGCGTTGTCGTGGCAGATGGCACAGATACGCAGTATTTT
>TRBV5-1|TRBD1|few|TRBJ2-1
CASSLEGTGWDEQFF
TGCGCCAGCAGCTTGGAGGGGACAGGGTGGGATGAGCAGTTCTTC
>TRBV14|-|few|TRBJ2-7
CASSQGLGFESYEQYF
TGTGCCAGCAGCCAAGGGCTGGGGTTCGAGTCCTACGAGCAGTACTTC
>TRBV27|-|few|TRBJ2-3
CASSLRGWNGRDTQYF
TGTGCCAGCAGTTTAAGAGGATGGAATGGGAGAGATACGCAGTATTTT
>TRBV7-2|-|-|TRBJ1-5
CASSFSKGVGQPQHF
TGTGCCAGCAGCTTTTCAAAGGGGGTCGGTCAGCCCCAGCATTTT
>TRBV7-2|-|-|TRBJ2-3
CASSLAPKTDTQYF
TGTGCCAGCAGCTTAGCACCCAAAACAGATACGCAGTATTTT
>TRBV20-1|TRBD1|many|TRBJ2-7
CSASRDRVYEQYF
TGCAGTGCTAGTCGGGACAGGGTGTACGAGCAGTACTTC
>TRBV2|TRBD2|many|TRBJ2-1
CASNKLAGVNNEQFF
TGTGCCAGCAATAAACTAGCGGGAGTAAACAATGAGCAGTTCTTC
>TRBV12-3/TRBV12-4|TRBD2|-|TRBJ2-3
CATRSGISDTQYF
TGTGCCACAAGGAGCGGGATATCAGATACGCAGTATTTT
>TRBV10-3|TRBD2|many|TRBJ2-5
CAISESGGREETQYF
TGTGCCATCAGTGAGTCTGGCGGGAGAGAAGAGACCCAGTACTTC
>TRBV27|TRBD2|-|TRBJ2-3
CASSPGTSGRVSTDTQYF
TGTGCCAGCAGCCCCGGGACTAGCGGGAGGGTGAGCACAGATACGCAGTATTTT
>TRBV5-1|-|-|TRBJ2-7
CASSHGTNEQYF
TGCGCCAGCAGCCACGGGACCAACGAGCAGTACTTC